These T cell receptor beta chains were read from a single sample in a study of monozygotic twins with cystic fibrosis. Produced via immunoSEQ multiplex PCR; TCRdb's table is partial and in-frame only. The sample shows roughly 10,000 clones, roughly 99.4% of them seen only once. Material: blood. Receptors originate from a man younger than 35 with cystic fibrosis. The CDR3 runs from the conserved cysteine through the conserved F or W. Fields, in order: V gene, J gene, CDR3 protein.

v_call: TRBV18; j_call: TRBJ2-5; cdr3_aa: CASSPNGPTSAGETQYF
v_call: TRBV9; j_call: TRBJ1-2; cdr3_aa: CASSVGRGGYGYTF
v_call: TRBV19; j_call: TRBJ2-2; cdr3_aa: CASSIRGPGGELFF
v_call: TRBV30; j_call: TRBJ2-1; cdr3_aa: CAWSRTGTRYNEQFF
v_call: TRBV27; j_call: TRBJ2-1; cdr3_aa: CASSSGTVILVREQFF
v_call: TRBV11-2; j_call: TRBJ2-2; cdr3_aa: CASMEQANTGELFF
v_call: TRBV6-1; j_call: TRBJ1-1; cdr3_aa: CASTESGRGTEAFF
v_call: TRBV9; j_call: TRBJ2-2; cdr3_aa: CASSVNPGTGNTGELFF
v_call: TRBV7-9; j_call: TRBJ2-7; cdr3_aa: CASSFSSSYEQYF
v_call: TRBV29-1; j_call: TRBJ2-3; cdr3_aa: CSVEPTSIDTQYF
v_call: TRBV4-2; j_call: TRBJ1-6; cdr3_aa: CASSQDTLVEGNNSPLHF
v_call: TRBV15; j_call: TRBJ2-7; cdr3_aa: CATSVGSRAGEQYF
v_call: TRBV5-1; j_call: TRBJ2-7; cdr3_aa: CASSPLAGAYEQYF
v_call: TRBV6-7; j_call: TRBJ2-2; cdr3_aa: CASSKSDTNTGELFF
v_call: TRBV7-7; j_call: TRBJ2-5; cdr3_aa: CASSVLAGGRPTQYF
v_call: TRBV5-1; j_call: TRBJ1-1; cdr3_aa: CASSSQQGANTEAFF
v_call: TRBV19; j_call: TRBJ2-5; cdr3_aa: CASSAAPLAMQTQYF
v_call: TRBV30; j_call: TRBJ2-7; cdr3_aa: CAWSGTVPSEQYF
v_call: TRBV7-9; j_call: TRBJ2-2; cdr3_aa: CATERGRTGELFF
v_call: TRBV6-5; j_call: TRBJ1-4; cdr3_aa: CASRDRGLENEKLFF
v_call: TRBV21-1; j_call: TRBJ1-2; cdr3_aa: CASSTPGTGDNYGYTF
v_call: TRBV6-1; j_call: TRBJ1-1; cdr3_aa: CASSAKTGQVTEAFF
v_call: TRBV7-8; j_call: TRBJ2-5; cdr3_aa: CASSFGTRETQYF
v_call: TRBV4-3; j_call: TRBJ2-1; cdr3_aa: CASSQEGRGTNEQFF
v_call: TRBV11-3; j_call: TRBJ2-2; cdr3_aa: CASSFRTGELFF
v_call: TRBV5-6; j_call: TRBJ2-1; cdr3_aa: CASTKDPRSSYNEQFF
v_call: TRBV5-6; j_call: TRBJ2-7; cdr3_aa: CASSSLLVGHEQYF
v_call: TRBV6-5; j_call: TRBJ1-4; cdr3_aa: CASSLTGRGNEKLFF
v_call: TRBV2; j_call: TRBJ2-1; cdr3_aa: CASSTGAAEQFF
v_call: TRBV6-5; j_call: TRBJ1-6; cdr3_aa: CASSYFTNSPLHF
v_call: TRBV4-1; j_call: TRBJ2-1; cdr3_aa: CASSQEIGGIYNEQFF
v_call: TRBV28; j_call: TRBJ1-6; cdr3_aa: CASSLLKGEGPNSPLHF
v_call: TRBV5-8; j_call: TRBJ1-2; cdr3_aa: CASSSGTYYGYTF
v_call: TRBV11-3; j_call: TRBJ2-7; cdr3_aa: CASSSSWGSGSYEQYF
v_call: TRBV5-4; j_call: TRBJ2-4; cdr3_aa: CASSSRESGKNIQYF
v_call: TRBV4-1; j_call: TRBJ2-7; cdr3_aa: CASSQEGQGTFYEQYF
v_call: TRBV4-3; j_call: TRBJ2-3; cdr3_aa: CASSQNTQRITDTQYF
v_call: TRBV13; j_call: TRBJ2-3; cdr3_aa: CALFPLDTTDTQYF
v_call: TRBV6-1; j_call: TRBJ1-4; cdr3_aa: CASAERKLFF
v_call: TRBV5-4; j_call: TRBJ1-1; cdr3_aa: CASSLALGPEAFF
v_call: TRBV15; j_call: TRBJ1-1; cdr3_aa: CATSKDPGTEAFF